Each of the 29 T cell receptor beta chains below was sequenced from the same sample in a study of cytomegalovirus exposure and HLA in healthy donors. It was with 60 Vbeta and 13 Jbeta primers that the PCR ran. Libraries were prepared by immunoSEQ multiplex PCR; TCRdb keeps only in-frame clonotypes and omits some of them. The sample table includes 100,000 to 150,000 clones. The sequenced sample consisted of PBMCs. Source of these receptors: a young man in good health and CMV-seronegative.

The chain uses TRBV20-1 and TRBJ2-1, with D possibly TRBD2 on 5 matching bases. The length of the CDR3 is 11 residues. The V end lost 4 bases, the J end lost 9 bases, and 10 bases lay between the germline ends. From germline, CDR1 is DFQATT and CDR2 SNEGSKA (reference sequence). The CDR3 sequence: CSANGVPEQFF. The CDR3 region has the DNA TGCAGTGCTAACGGGGTGCCTGAGCAGTTCTTC.

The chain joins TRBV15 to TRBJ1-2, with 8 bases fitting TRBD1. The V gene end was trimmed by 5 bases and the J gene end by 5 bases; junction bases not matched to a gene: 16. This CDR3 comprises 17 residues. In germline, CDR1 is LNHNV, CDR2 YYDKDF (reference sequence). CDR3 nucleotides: TGTGCCACCAGCCGACGGGCCACAGGGGGTAGGTTGTATGGCTACACCTTC. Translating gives CATSRRATGGRLYGYTF. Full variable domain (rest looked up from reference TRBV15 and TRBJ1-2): DAMVIQNPRYQVTQFGKPVTLSCSQTLNHNVMYWYQQKSSQAPKLLFHYYDKDFNNEADTPDNFQSRRPNTSFCFLDIRSPGLGDTAMYLCATSRRATGGRLYGYTFGSGTRLTVV.

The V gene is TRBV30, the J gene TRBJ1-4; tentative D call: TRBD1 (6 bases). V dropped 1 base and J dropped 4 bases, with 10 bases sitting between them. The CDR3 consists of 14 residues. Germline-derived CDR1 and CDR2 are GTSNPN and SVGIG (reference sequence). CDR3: CAWSETGLNEKLFF. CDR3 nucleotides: TGTGCCTGGAGTGAGACAGGTCTTAATGAAAAACTGTTTTTT. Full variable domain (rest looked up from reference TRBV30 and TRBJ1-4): SQTIHQWPATLVQPVGSPLSLECTVEGTSNPNLYWYRQAAGRGLQLLFYSVGIGQISSEVPQNLSASRPQDRQFILSSKKLLLSDSGFYLCAWSETGLNEKLFFGSGTQLSVL.

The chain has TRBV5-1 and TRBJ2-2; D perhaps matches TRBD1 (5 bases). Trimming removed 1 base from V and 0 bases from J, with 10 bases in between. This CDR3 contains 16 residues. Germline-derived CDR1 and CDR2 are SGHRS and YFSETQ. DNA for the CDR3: TGCGCCAGCAGCTTGTGGGCAGGGTCGAACACCGGGGAGCTGTTTTTT. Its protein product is CASSLWAGSNTGELFF.

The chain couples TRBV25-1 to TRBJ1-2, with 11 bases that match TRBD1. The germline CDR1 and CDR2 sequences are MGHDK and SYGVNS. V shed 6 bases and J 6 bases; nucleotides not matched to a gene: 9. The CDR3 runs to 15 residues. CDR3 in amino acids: CASSLGQGVKNGYTF. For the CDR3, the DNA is TGTGCCAGCAGCTTGGGACAGGGGGTTAAGAATGGCTACACCTTC.

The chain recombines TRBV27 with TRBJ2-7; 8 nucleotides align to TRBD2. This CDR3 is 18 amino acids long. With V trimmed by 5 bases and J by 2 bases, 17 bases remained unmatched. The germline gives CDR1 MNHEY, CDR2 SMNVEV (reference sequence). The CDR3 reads CASSPRGGGPPGAYEQYF. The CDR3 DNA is TGTGCCAGCAGTCCCCGGGGGGGTGGACCCCCGGGGGCCTACGAGCAGTACTTC.

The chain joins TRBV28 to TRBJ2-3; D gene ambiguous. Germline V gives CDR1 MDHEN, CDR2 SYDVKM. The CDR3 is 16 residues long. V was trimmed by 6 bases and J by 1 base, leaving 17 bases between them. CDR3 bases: TGTGCCAGCAGCCCAACGGAGATCCCTGGCACAGATACGCAGTATTTT. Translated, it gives CASSPTEIPGTDTQYF.

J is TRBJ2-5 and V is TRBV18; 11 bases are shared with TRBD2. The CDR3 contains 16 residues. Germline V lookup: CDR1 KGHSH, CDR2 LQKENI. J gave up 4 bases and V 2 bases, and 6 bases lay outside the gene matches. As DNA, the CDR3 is TGTGCCAGCTCACCAGTCTCTAGCGGGGGGTTAGAGACCCAGTACTTC. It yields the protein CASSPVSSGGLETQYF.

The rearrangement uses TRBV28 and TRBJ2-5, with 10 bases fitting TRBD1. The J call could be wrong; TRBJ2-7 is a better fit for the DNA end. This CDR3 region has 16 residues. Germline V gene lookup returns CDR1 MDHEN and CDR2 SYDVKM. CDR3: CASSLVPGTGAYEQYF. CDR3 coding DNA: TGTGCCAGCAGTTTAGTCCCCGGGACAGGGGCCTACGAGCAGTACTTC.

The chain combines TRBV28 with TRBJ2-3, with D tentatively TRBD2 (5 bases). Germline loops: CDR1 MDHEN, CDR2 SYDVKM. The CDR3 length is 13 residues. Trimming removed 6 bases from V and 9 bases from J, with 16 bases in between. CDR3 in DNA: TGTGCCAGCAGGTCGGACTGGGGATCGACGCAGTATTTT. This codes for CASRSDWGSTQYF.

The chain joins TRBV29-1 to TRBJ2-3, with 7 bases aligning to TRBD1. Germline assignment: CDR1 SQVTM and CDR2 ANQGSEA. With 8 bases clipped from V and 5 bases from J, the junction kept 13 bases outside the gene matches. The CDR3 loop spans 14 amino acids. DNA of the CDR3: TGCAGCTCCAGGGGTAGGCAGGGGGTAGATACGCAGTATTTT. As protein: CSSRGRQGVDTQYF.

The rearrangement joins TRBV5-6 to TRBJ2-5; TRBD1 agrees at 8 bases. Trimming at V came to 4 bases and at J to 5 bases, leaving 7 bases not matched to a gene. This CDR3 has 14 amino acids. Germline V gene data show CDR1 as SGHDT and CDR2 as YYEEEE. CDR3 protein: CASSPTGEEETQYF. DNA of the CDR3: TGTGCCAGCAGCCCGACAGGGGAGGAGGAGACCCAGTACTTC.

The CDR3 protein is CASSFRGNEQFF. The CDR3 DNA sequence: TGTGCCAGCAGCTTCCGGGGGAATGAGCAGTTCTTC. The chain employs TRBV11-3 and TRBJ2-1; weak D call: TRBD2 (6 bases). Trimming removed 3 bases at V and 7 bases at J, with 7 bases between. CDR3 size: 12 residues. Germline CDR1 and CDR2: SGHNT and YENEEA.

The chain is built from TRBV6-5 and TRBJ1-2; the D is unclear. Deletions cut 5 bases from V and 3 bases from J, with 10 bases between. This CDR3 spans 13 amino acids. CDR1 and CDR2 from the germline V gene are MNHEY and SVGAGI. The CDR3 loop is CASSVQVDYGYTF. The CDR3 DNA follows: TGTGCCAGCAGTGTCCAGGTTGACTATGGCTACACCTTC.

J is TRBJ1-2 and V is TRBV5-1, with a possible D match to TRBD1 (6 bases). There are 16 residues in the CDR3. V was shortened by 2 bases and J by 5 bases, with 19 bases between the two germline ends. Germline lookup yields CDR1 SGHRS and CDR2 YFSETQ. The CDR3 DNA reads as TGCGCCAGCAGCTTAACCCCCCTACAGGGTTTGTATGGCTACACCTTC. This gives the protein CASSLTPLQGLYGYTF.

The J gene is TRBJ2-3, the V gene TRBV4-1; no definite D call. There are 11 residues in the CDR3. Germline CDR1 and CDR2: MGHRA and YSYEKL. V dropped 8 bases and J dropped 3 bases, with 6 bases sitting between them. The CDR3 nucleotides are TGCGCCAGCTCCGTTACAGATACGCAGTATTTT. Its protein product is CASSVTDTQYF.

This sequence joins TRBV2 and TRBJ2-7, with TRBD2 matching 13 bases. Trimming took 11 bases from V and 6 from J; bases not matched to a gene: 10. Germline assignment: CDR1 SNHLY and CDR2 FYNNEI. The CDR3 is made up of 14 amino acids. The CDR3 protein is CAGTSGRVYSEQYF. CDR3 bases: TGTGCCGGCACTAGCGGGAGGGTTTACTCCGAGCAGTACTTC.

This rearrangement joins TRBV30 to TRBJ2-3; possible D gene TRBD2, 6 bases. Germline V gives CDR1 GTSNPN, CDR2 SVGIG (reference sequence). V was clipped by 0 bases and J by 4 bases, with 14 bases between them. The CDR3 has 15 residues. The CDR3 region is CAWSVLASSADTQYF. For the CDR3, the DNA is TGTGCCTGGAGTGTACTAGCTTCATCGGCAGATACGCAGTATTTT.

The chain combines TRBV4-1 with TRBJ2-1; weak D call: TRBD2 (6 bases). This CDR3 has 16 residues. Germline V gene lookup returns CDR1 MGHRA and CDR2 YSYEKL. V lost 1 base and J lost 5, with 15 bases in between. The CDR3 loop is CASSQGEAGPDNEQFF. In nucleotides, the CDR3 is TGCGCCAGCAGCCAAGGTGAGGCGGGACCCGACAATGAGCAGTTCTTC.

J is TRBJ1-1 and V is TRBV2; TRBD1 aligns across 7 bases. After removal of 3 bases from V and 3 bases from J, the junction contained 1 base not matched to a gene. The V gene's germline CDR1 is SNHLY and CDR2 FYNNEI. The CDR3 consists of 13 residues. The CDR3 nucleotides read TGTGCCAGCAGTGACAGGGGGTACACTGAAGCTTTCTTT. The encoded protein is CASSDRGYTEAFF.

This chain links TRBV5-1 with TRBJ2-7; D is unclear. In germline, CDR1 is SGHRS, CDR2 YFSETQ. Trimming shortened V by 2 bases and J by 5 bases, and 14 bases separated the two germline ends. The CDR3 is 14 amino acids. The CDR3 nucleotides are TGCGCCAGCAGCTTAGCCCCAGGTTTCAACGAGCAGTACTTC. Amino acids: CASSLAPGFNEQYF.

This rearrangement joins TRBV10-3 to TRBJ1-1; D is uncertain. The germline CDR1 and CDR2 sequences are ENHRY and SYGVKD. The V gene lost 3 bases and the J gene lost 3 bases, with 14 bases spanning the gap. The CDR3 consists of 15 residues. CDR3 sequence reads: CAISDLPKLYTEAFF. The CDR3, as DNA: TGTGCCATCAGTGACCTCCCTAAGCTGTACACTGAAGCTTTCTTT.

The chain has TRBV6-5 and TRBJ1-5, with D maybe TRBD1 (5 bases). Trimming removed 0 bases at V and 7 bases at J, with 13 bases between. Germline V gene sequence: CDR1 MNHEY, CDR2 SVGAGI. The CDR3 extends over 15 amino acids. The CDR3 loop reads CASSYSGGVGQPQHF. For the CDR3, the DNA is TGTGCCAGCAGTTACTCCGGGGGGGTTGGACAGCCCCAGCATTTT.

The CDR3: CAWGQGLKGEQFF. Written as DNA, the CDR3 is TGTGCCTGGGGACAGGGATTGAAGGGTGAGCAGTTCTTC. The chain uses TRBV30 and TRBJ2-1; TRBD1 agrees at 8 bases. CDR3 length equals 13 residues. Per the germline V gene, CDR1 is GTSNPN and CDR2 is SVGIG (reference sequence). V lost 5 bases to trimming and J lost 9 bases; unmatched junction nucleotides: 9.

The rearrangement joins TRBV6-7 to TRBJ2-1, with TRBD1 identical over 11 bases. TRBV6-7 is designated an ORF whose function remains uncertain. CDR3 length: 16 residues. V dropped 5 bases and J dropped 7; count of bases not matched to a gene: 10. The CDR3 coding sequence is TGTGCCAGCAGTCGCCCCCGGGACAGGGGGTGGAATGAGCAGTTCTTC. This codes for CASSRPRDRGWNEQFF.

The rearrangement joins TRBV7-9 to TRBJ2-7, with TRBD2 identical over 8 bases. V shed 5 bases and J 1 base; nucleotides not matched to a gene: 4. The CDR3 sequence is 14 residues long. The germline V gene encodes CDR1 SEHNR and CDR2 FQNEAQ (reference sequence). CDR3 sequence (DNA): TGTGCCAGCAGCCAGGCGGGGGGATCCTACGAGCAGTACTTC. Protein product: CASSQAGGSYEQYF.

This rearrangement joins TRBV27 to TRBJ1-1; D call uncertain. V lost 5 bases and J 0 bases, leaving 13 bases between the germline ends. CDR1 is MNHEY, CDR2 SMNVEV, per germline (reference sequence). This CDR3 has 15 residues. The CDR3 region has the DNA TGTGCCAGCAGTCCCCGGGGAGTTATGAACACTGAAGCTTTCTTT. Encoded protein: CASSPRGVMNTEAFF.

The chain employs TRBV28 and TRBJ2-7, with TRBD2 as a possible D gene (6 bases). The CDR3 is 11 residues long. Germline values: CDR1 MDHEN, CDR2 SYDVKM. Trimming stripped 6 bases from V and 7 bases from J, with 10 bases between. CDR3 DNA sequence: TGTGCCAGCAGGCGGGGTCTAGAGCAGTACTTC. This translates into CASRRGLEQYF. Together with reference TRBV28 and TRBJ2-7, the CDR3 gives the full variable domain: DVKVTQSSRYLVKRTGEKVFLECVQDMDHENMFWYRQDPGLGLRLIYFSYDVKMKEKGDIPEGYSVSREKKERFSLILESASTNQTSMYLCASRRGLEQYFGPGTRLTVT.

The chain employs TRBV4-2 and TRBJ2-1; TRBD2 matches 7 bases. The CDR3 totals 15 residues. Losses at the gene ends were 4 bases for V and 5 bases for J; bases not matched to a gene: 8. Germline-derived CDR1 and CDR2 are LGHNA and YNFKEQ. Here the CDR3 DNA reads TGTGCCAGCAGCCGAGATCGAGGGAGGGACAATGAGCAGTTCTTC. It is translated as CASSRDRGRDNEQFF.